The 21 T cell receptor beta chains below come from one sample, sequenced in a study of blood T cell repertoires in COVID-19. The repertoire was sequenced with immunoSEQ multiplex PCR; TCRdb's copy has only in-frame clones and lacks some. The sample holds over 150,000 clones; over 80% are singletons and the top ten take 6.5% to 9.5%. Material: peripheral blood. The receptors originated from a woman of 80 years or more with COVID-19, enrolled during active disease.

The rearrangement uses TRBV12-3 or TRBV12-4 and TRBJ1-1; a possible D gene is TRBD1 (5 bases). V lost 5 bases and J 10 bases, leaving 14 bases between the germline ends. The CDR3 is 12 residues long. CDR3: CASSSDRISAFF. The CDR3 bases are TGTGCCAGCAGTAGCGACAGAATATCAGCTTTCTTT.

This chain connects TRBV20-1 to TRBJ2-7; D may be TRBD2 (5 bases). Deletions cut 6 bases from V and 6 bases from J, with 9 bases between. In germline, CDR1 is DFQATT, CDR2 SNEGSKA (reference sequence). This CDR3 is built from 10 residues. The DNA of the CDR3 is TGCAGTGCGAGGGTGCCCGAGCAGTACTTC. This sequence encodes CSARVPEQYF.

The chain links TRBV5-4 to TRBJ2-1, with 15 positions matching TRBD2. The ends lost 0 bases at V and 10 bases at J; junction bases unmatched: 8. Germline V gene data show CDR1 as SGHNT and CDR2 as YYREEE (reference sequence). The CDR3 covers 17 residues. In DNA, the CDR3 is TGTGCCAGCAGCTTGGGCTGGACTAGCGGGGGGGGAAAGGAGCAGTTCTTC. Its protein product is CASSLGWTSGGGKEQFF.

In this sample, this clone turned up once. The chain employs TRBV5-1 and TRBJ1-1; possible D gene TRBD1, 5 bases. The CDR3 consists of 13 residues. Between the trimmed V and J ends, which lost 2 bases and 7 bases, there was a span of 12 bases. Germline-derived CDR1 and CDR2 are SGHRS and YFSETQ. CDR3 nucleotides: TGCGCCAGCAGCTTCTTCAGGGCCGATGAAGCTTTCTTT. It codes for CASSFFRADEAFF. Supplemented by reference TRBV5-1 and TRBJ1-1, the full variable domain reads KAGVTQTPRYLIKTRGQQVTLSCSPISGHRSVSWYQQTPGQGLQFLFEYFSETQRNKGNFPGRFSGRQFSNSRSEMNVSTLELGDSALYLCASSFFRADEAFFGQGTRLTVV.

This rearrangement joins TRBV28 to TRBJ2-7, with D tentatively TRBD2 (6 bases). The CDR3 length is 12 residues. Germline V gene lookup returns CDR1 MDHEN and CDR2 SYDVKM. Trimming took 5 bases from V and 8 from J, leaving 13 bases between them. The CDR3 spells CASSGNLAQQYF. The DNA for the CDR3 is TGTGCCAGCAGTGGCAACCTAGCGCAGCAGTACTTC.

The CDR3 sequence is CASSPGLGTGINQPQHF. In DNA form, the CDR3 reads TGTGCCAGCTCACCAGGTCTGGGGACAGGGATCAATCAGCCCCAGCATTTT. V and J are TRBV18 and TRBJ1-5, with 9 bases lining up with TRBD1. Germline V gene lookup returns CDR1 KGHSH and CDR2 LQKENI. V lost 2 bases and J lost 3; bases outside the gene matches: 8. The length of the CDR3 is 17 residues.

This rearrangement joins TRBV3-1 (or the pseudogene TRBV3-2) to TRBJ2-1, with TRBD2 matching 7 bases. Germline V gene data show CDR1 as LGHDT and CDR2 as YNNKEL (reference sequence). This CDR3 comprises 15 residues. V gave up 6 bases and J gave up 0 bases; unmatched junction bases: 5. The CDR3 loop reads CASSLAGGSYNEQFF. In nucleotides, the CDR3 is TGTGCCAGCAGTTTAGCGGGTGGCTCCTACAATGAGCAGTTCTTC.

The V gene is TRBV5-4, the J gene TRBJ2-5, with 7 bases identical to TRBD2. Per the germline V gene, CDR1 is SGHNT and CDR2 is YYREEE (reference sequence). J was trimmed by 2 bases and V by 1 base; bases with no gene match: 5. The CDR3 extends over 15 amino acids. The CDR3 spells CASSLSASGQETQYF. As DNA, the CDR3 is TGTGCCAGCAGCTTGTCGGCTAGCGGTCAAGAGACCCAGTACTTC.

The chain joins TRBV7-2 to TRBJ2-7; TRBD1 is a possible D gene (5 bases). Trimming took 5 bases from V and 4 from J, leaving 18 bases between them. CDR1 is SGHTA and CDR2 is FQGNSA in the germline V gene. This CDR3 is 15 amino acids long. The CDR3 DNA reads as TGTGCCAGCAGCCTAGTCGGCCAGGGCCCTTACGAGCAGTACTTC. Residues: CASSLVGQGPYEQYF.

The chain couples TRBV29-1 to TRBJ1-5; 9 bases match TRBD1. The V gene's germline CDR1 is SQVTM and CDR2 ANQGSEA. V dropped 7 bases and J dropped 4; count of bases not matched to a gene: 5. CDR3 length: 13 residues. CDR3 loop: CSAGTGLNQPQHF. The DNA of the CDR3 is TGCAGCGCCGGGACAGGGCTGAATCAGCCCCAGCATTTT.

The CDR3 loop is CASSFQGTGSPLHF. CDR3 DNA: TGTGCCAGCAGTTTTCAGGGGACAGGATCACCCCTCCACTTT. The chain has TRBV6-6 and TRBJ1-6; 8 bases align to TRBD1. The V gene end was trimmed by 4 bases and the J gene end by 10 bases; junction bases not matched to a gene: 6. Germline V CDR1 and CDR2: MNHNY, SVGAGI (reference sequence). The CDR3 totals 14 residues.

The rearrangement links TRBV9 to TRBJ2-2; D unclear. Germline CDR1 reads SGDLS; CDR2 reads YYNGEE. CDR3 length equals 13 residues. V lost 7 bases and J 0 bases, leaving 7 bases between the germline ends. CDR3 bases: TGTGCCAGCGGCGGCGCGAACACCGGGGAGCTGTTTTTT. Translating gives CASGGANTGELFF.

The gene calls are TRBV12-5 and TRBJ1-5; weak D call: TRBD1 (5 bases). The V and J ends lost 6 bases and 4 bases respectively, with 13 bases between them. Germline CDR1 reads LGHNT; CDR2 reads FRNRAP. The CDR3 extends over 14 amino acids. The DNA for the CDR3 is TGTGCTAGTGGCTTGCTGGGGGGAAATCAGCCCCAGCATTTT. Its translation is CASGLLGGNQPQHF.

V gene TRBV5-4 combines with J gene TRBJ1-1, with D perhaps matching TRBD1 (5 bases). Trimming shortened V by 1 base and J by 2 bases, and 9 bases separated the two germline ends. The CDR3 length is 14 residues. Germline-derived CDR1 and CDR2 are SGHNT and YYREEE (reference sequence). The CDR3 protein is CASSLKGPNTEAFF. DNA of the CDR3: TGTGCCAGCAGCTTGAAGGGGCCTAACACTGAAGCTTTCTTT.

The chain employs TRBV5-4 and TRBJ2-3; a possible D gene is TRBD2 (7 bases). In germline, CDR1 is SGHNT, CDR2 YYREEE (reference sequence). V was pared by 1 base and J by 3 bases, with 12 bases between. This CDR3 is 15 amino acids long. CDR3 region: CASSLMGGRTDTQYF. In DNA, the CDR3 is TGTGCCAGCAGCTTGATGGGGGGGCGGACAGATACGCAGTATTTT.

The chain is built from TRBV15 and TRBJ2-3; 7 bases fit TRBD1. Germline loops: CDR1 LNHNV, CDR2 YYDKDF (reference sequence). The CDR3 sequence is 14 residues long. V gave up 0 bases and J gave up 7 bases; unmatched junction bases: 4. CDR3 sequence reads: CATSREQGPYTQYF. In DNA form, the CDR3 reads TGTGCCACCAGCAGAGAACAGGGGCCATATACGCAGTATTTT.

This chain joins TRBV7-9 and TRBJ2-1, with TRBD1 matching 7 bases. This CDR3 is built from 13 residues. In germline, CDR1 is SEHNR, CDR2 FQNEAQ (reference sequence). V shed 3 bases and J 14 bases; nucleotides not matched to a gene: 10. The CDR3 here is CASSFPFDRDKFF. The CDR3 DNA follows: TGTGCCAGCAGCTTTCCTTTTGACAGGGATAAGTTCTTC.

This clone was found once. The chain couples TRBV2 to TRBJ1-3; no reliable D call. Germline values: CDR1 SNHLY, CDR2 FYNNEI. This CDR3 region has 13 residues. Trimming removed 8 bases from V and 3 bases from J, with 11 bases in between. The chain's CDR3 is CASGGEVGNTIYF. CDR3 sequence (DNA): TGTGCCAGCGGCGGGGAGGTTGGAAACACCATATATTTT.

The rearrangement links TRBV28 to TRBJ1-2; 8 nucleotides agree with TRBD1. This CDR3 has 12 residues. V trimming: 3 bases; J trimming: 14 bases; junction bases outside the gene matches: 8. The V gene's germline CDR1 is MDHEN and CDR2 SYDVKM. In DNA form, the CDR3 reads TGTGCCAGCAGTTTCCTCCGACAGGGGCAAACCTTC. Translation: CASSFLRQGQTF.

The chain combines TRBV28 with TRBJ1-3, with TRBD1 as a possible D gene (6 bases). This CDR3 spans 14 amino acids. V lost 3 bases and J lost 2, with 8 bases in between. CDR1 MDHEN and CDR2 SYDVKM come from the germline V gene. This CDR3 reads CASSFQGPGNTIYF. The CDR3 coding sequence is TGTGCCAGCAGTTTCCAGGGGCCTGGAAACACCATATATTTT.

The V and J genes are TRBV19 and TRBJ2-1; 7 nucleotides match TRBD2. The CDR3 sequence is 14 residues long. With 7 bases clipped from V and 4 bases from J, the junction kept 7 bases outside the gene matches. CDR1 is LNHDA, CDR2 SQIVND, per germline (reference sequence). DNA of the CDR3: TGTGCCAGTAAACGGCGGCGGGGGTACAATGAGCAGTTCTTC. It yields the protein CASKRRRGYNEQFF.